These 14 T cell receptor beta chains share one sample of origin, sequenced in a study of shared clonotypes between healthy human individuals. The assay was immunoSEQ multiplex PCR, and TCRdb's table has in-frame clones only and misses some. Of around 440,000 clones in the sample, about 74% were seen once. The sample taken for sequencing was PBMCs. All receptors come from a middle-aged woman in good health. Some clones in this sample may be carry-over from other donors' samples.

As to this clone: It is likely a read error: a sequence one base away is far more abundant. The rearrangement links TRBV30 to TRBJ1-2; D is unresolved. There are 14 residues in the CDR3. Germline V CDR1 and CDR2: GTSNPN, SVGIG (reference sequence). V was cut by 0 bases and J by 7 bases, with 15 bases left in between. The chain's CDR3 is CAWSVGPSFCGYTF. CDR3 sequence (DNA): TGTGCCTGGAGTGTCGGGCCTTCCTTCTGTGGCTACACCTTC.

As regards this clone: This likely stems from a read error, as it lies one base from a far larger clone. The chain recombines TRBV29-1 with TRBJ1-3; D is perhaps TRBD1 (5 bases). The CDR3 consists of 17 residues. Germline V gene data show CDR1 as SQVTM and CDR2 as ANQGSEA. V was shortened by 4 bases and J by 2 bases, with 21 bases between the two germline ends. The CDR3 sequence is CSVALFDGGTTGNTIYF. The CDR3 nucleotides are TGCAGCGTTGCTCTATTTGACGGCGGGACCACTGGAAACACCATATATTTT.

V gene TRBV18 combines with J gene TRBJ2-5; the D gene is possibly TRBD1 (5 bases). Trimming cost V 4 bases and J 1 base, with 13 bases left between them. The CDR3 runs to 15 residues. Germline assignment: CDR1 KGHSH and CDR2 LQKENI. The CDR3 region has the DNA TGTGCCAGCTCACTCTACAGGAGATCCCAAGAGACCCAGTACTTC. This codes for CASSLYRRSQETQYF.

This clone was seen a few times. This chain joins TRBV20-1 and TRBJ2-1, with D unclear. CDR1 and CDR2 (germline): DFQATT, SNEGSKA (reference sequence). CDR3 length equals 11 residues. V was shortened by 1 base and J by 9 bases, with 7 bases between the two germline ends. Written as DNA, the CDR3 is TGCAGTGCTAGAGCGGGCAGTGAGCAGTTCTTC. Encoded protein: CSARAGSEQFF.

The chain has TRBV7-9 and TRBJ2-3; no reliable D call. The germline V gene encodes CDR1 SEHNR and CDR2 FQNEAQ (reference sequence). This CDR3 spans 14 amino acids. Between the trimmed V and J ends, which lost 5 bases and 3 bases, there was a span of 12 bases. CDR3 DNA: TGTGCCAGCAGCGTTGGCCCGCGGACAGATACGCAGTATTTT. Translation: CASSVGPRTDTQYF. Based on the CDR3 plus reference TRBV7-9 and TRBJ2-3, the full variable domain is DTGVSQNPRHKITKRGQNVTFRCDPISEHNRLYWYRQTLGQGPEFLTYFQNEAQLEKSRLLSDRFSAERPKGSFSTLEIQRTEQGDSAMYLCASSVGPRTDTQYFGPGTRLTVL.

This chain joins TRBV27 and TRBJ2-3; 7 nucleotides align to TRBD1. Trimming cost V 6 bases and J 1 base; bases outside gene matches: 4. Germline CDR1 is MNHEY and CDR2 is SMNVEV (reference sequence). The length of the CDR3 is 14 residues. In nucleotides, the CDR3 is TGTGCCAGCAGCCGGGACAGCCGCACAGATACGCAGTATTTT. Its protein is CASSRDSRTDTQYF.

In regard to this clone: At the DNA level, this CDR3 is encoded by other sequences in the same sample as well. In nucleotides, the CDR3 is TGTGCCAGCAGTCCGGGACAGGGAGGTGGCTACACCTTC. Protein sequence: CASSPGQGGGYTF. The chain links TRBV27 to TRBJ1-2, with TRBD1 identical over 9 bases. The CDR3 is 13 amino acids. In germline, CDR1 is MNHEY, CDR2 SMNVEV (reference sequence). V dropped 5 bases and J dropped 7; count of bases not matched to a gene: 5.

The J gene is TRBJ2-7, the V gene TRBV27; the match to TRBD2 covers 13 bases. Per the germline V gene, CDR1 is MNHEY and CDR2 is SMNVEV (reference sequence). The CDR3 consists of 14 residues. V shed 6 bases, J shed 5 bases, and the junction held 4 bases outside the gene matches. This CDR3 is CASRTGTSGNEQYF. CDR3 coding DNA: TGTGCCAGCAGAACCGGGACTAGCGGGAACGAGCAGTACTTC.

The J gene is TRBJ2-1, the V gene TRBV29-1; D remains ambiguous. The V gene's germline CDR1 is SQVTM and CDR2 ANQGSEA. V dropped 3 bases and J dropped 2 bases, with 11 bases sitting between them. CDR3 size: 14 residues. CDR3 bases: TGCAGCGTTGAGAAGGGCCGAACCTACAATGAGCAGTTCTTC. Encoded protein: CSVEKGRTYNEQFF.

V is TRBV5-1 and J is TRBJ2-1; 10 bases are a match to TRBD1. CDR1 SGHRS and CDR2 YFSETQ come from the germline V gene. The CDR3 sequence is 15 residues long. V was clipped by 5 bases and J by 6 bases; unmatched bases: 8. The CDR3 DNA follows: TGCGCCAGCAGACGTGACAGGGGGCTGGGCAATGAGCAGTTCTTC. Its translation: CASRRDRGLGNEQFF.

V usage is TRBV5-1 and J usage is TRBJ2-3; 12 bases are a match to TRBD2. Germline values: CDR1 SGHRS, CDR2 YFSETQ. The trim removed 0 bases at V and 6 bases at J, leaving 8 bases unmatched. The CDR3 sequence is 17 residues long. This chain's CDR3 is CASSLARTSGEGDTQYF. Written as DNA, the CDR3 is TGCGCCAGCAGCTTGGCCAGGACTAGCGGGGAGGGGGATACGCAGTATTTT.

The sample holds a few counts of this clone. The sample holds other DNA sequences that translate to the same CDR3. This chain joins TRBV7-6 and TRBJ2-3, with a possible D match to TRBD2 (6 bases). The CDR3 spans 15 residues. CDR1 and CDR2 from the germline V gene are SGHVS and FNYEAQ. Trimming cost V 1 base and J 3 bases, with 11 bases left between them. CDR3 in amino acids: CASSLGQGGTDTQYF. The DNA of the CDR3 is TGTGCCAGCAGCTTAGGGCAGGGAGGAACAGATACGCAGTATTTT.

The V call is TRBV28, the J call TRBJ2-1, with 7 bases identical to TRBD2. V shed 5 bases, J shed 4 bases, and the junction held 11 bases outside the gene matches. Germline V gene lookup returns CDR1 MDHEN and CDR2 SYDVKM. The CDR3 contains 16 residues. In nucleotides, the CDR3 is TGTGCCAGCAGTCCCGAGGCTAGCGGACCATACAATGAGCAGTTCTTC. It is translated as CASSPEASGPYNEQFF.

This clone was picked up a small number of times. The chain employs TRBV5-4 and TRBJ2-3; D is possibly TRBD2 (6 bases). The CDR3 spans 17 residues. CDR1 SGHNT and CDR2 YYREEE come from the germline V gene (reference sequence). The V gene lost 1 base and the J gene lost 5 bases, with 20 bases spanning the gap. The CDR3, as DNA: TGTGCCAGCAGCTTGAGTGGGGGAATTCGGGGGAGAGATACGCAGTATTTT. Protein product: CASSLSGGIRGRDTQYF. Supplemented by reference TRBV5-4 and TRBJ2-3, the full variable domain reads ETGVTQSPTHLIKTRGQQVTLRCSSQSGHNTVSWYQQALGQGPQFIFQYYREEENGRGNFPPRFSGLQFPNYSSELNVNALELDDSALYLCASSLSGGIRGRDTQYFGPGTRLTVL.